At least ten counts were recorded for the clone carrying this T cell receptor (beta chain). Its antigen is as yet unknown. The entry originates in a study of CD8 T cells in ankylosing spondylitis. As the method for making TCR beta libraries, quantitative 5'-RACE with molecular barcodes was used. One entry per CDR3 protein, called by TCRdb with MiXCR from the 5' RACE reads. The top ten clones hold around 7.6% of a sample with 150,000 to 200,000 distinct CDR3 sequences, around 19% of them seen once. The CDR3 is 13 amino acids. Germline values: CDR1 DFQATT, CDR2 SNEGSKA (reference sequence). Deletions cut 3 bases from V and 2 bases from J, with 10 bases between. Findings of the study overall: Some motif variants had been reported before (in reactive arthritis synovial fluid and blood).

The chain couples TRBV20-1 to TRBJ1-2; no clear D gene. What was sequenced was blood, either unsorted or a sorted T cell fraction (not recorded which). This receptor was identified in a male donor with ankylosing spondylitis or in good health (not recorded which). The DNA for the CDR3 is TGCAGTGCTAGTGGAGGGCTGAACTATGGCTACACCTTC. Amino acid sequence: CSASGGLNYGYTF.